The 18 T cell receptor beta chains reported below all come from one sample, sequenced in a study of blood T cell repertoires in COVID-19. Using immunoSEQ multiplex PCR, the repertoire was profiled, and TCRdb retains in-frame clones only, with some absent. Here the sample spans 380,000 or so clones, approximately 77% being singletons. Sequencing input: peripheral blood. The receptors shown here come from a human donor with acute or convalescent COVID-19. The donor label of this sample is uncertain.

The chain has TRBV9 and TRBJ1-4; maybe TRBD1 (6 bases). Trimming took off 2 bases at V and 2 bases at J, with 16 bases between the two ends. Germline CDR1 reads SGDLS; CDR2 reads YYNGEE. The CDR3 is 17 amino acids. The CDR3 DNA is TGTGCCAGCAGCGTGGGTGCGGGGGCCGGTACTAATGAAAAACTGTTTTTT. It specifies CASSVGAGAGTNEKLFF. Drawing the rest from reference TRBV9 and TRBJ1-4, the complete variable domain is DSGVTQTPKHLITATGQRVTLRCSPRSGDLSVYWYQQSLDQGLQFLIQYYNGEERAKGNILERFSAQQFPDLHSELNLSSLELGDSALYFCASSVGAGAGTNEKLFFGSGTQLSVL.

The genes are TRBV30 and TRBJ1-5; the D is unclear. Trimming pared 2 bases from V and 3 bases from J, leaving 14 bases between. The CDR3 sequence is 15 residues long. Germline V gene data show CDR1 as GTSNPN and CDR2 as SVGIG (reference sequence). The CDR3 nucleotides read TGTGCCTGGAGTTACGGGATCTCACCCAATCAGCCCCAGCATTTT. Translating gives CAWSYGISPNQPQHF.

The table lists this clone with a count of one. This chain uses TRBV6-5 with TRBJ1-6; D uncertain. This CDR3 has 14 amino acids. CDR1 MNHEY and CDR2 SVGAGI come from the germline V gene. V was shortened by 5 bases and J by 8 bases, with 13 bases between the two germline ends. CDR3 nucleotide sequence: TGTGCCAGCAGTCGGACTAAGCTTTATTCACCCCTCCACTTT. Its protein product is CASSRTKLYSPLHF.

As to this clone: Other DNA sequences in this sample translate to the same CDR3. The chain has TRBV27 and TRBJ2-7, with 9 bases fitting TRBD1. After removal of 5 bases from V and 4 bases from J, the junction contained 6 bases not matched to a gene. The CDR3 sequence is 14 residues long. Germline V gene data show CDR1 as MNHEY and CDR2 as SMNVEV (reference sequence). CDR3 region: CASSPGQGFYEQYF. The CDR3 region has the DNA TGTGCCAGCAGTCCGGGACAGGGTTTTTACGAGCAGTACTTC.

The rearrangement joins TRBV6-6 to TRBJ2-6, with D hard to call. Trimming stripped 2 bases from V and 1 base from J, with 9 bases between. The length of the CDR3 is 16 residues. Germline CDR1 is MNHNY and CDR2 is SVGAGI (reference sequence). The CDR3 loop reads CASSYAGPSGANVLTF. The CDR3 DNA is TGTGCCAGCAGTTACGCAGGTCCGTCTGGGGCCAACGTCCTGACTTTC.

The chain recombines TRBV4-1 with TRBJ1-2; D perhaps matches TRBD1 (5 bases). The CDR3 totals 15 residues. The germline V gene encodes CDR1 MGHRA and CDR2 YSYEKL. V shed 1 base and J shed 4 bases, with 13 bases lying between them. CDR3 amino acids: CASSQVDLGGYGYTF. The CDR3 bases are TGCGCCAGCAGCCAAGTGGATCTGGGGGGCTATGGCTACACCTTC.

The count of this clone is one. This sequence joins TRBV7-6 and TRBJ1-1; a possible D gene is TRBD1 (5 bases). Trimming left V 5 bases short and J 0 bases short, with 19 bases between. The CDR3 is 17 residues long. CDR1 and CDR2 (germline): SGHVS, FNYEAQ. CDR3 amino acids: CASSPGVGDIMNTEAFF. The CDR3 nucleotides are TGTGCCAGCAGCCCGGGAGTGGGGGATATAATGAACACTGAAGCTTTCTTT.

This clone was observed a few times. The rearrangement uses TRBV5-1 and TRBJ1-2; D may be TRBD1 (6 bases). This CDR3 is 18 amino acids long. V was trimmed by 1 base and J by 0 bases, leaving 19 bases between them. CDR1 is SGHRS and CDR2 is YFSETQ in the germline V gene. The CDR3 is CASSLFSPGQRTNYGYTF. The CDR3 coding sequence is TGCGCCAGCAGCTTGTTCTCTCCAGGACAGAGAACTAACTATGGCTACACCTTC.

The J gene is TRBJ1-5, the V gene TRBV28, with D hard to call. The CDR3 runs 12 residues. The ends were cut back, 2 bases at V and 7 bases at J, with 6 bases in the middle. Looked up from germline, CDR1 is MDHEN and CDR2 is SYDVKM. The chain's CDR3 is CASSLARQPQHF. The CDR3 DNA is TGTGCCAGCAGTTTAGCGCGCCAGCCCCAGCATTTT.

The J gene is TRBJ1-5, the V gene TRBV6-5; D is undetermined. The CDR3 has 15 residues. The V end lost 7 bases, the J end lost 4 bases, and 17 bases lay between the germline ends. Germline V gene sequence: CDR1 MNHEY, CDR2 SVGAGI. The CDR3 coding sequence is TGTGCCAGCATGGGGAGGGAGAATGGAAATCAGCCCCAGCATTTT. Amino acid sequence: CASMGRENGNQPQHF.

J is TRBJ2-7 and V is TRBV28; 8 bases align to TRBD1. The CDR3 is made up of 14 amino acids. Germline V gene sequence: CDR1 MDHEN, CDR2 SYDVKM. J was trimmed by 7 bases and V by 11 bases; bases with no gene match: 16. The CDR3 loop is CAATPGGQVREQYF. In nucleotides, the CDR3 is TGTGCCGCAACCCCTGGGGGACAGGTTCGTGAGCAGTACTTC.

The chain recombines TRBV5-6 with TRBJ2-7; 15 bases are a match to TRBD2. Germline values: CDR1 SGHDT, CDR2 YYEEEE. After removal of 4 bases from V and 3 bases from J, the junction contained 2 bases not matched to a gene. This CDR3 comprises 15 residues. CDR3 coding DNA: TGTGCCAGCAGCGGACTAGCGGGGGGGTTCTACGAGCAGTACTTC. As protein: CASSGLAGGFYEQYF.

The V call is TRBV21-1, the J call TRBJ2-1; the D segment call TRBD2 is taken from the table without a DNA check. TRBV21-1 is designated a pseudogene. CDR3 length: 15 amino acids. The CDR3 DNA follows: TGTGCCAGCACCAATAGGGAGGAAGATGTGGGTGAGCAGTTCTTC. This sequence encodes CASTNREEDVGEQFF.

The chain has TRBV5-1 and TRBJ1-2, with unresolved D. Per the germline V gene, CDR1 is SGHRS and CDR2 is YFSETQ. Trimming took off 4 bases at V and 9 bases at J, with 19 bases between the two ends. The CDR3 has 14 residues. Here the CDR3 DNA reads TGCGCCAGCAGCCTAACCGGGGAGGGATCGAGCTACACCTTC. Its translation: CASSLTGEGSSYTF. The full variable domain, completed using reference TRBV5-1 and TRBJ1-2, is KAGVTQTPRYLIKTRGQQVTLSCSPISGHRSVSWYQQTPGQGLQFLFEYFSETQRNKGNFPGRFSGRQFSNSRSEMNVSTLELGDSALYLCASSLTGEGSSYTFGSGTRLTVV.

The V and J genes are TRBV7-8 and TRBJ2-3; D is perhaps TRBD1 (5 bases). CDR3 length: 15 amino acids. The V end was cut by 5 bases, the J end by 5 bases, with 17 bases between. Germline CDR1 is SGHVS and CDR2 is FQNEAQ. CDR3 sequence (DNA): TGTGCCAGCAGCGGCCATTTGGCCCAGGGAGATACGCAGTATTTT. Its translation: CASSGHLAQGDTQYF.

This chain joins TRBV25-1 and TRBJ1-6; 9 nucleotides match TRBD1. The CDR3 has 13 amino acids. CDR1 and CDR2 from the germline V gene are MGHDK and SYGVNS. The ends lost 6 bases at V and 7 bases at J; junction bases unmatched: 1. The CDR3 loop is CASRQGANSPLHF. Here the CDR3 DNA reads TGTGCCAGCAGACAGGGGGCAAATTCACCCCTCCACTTT. Supplemented by reference TRBV25-1 and TRBJ1-6, the full variable domain reads EADIYQTPRYLVIGTGKKITLECSQTMGHDKMYWYQQDPGMELHLIHYSYGVNSTEKGDLSSESTVSRIRTEHFPLTLESARPSHTSQYLCASRQGANSPLHFGNGTRLTVT.

The chain couples TRBV30 to TRBJ1-1, with D possibly TRBD1 on 5 matching bases. V gave up 3 bases and J gave up 4 bases, with 12 bases separating them. The CDR3 runs 13 residues. The germline CDR1 and CDR2 sequences are GTSNPN and SVGIG (reference sequence). DNA of the CDR3: TGTGCCTGGAGGCGTAGCGGGGGCACTGAAGCTTTCTTT. Translating gives CAWRRSGGTEAFF.

CDR3: CASSSVPDLLYEQYF. CDR3 nucleotides: TGTGCCAGCAGCTCTGTTCCGGACTTGCTCTACGAGCAGTACTTC. The rearrangement uses TRBV7-2 and TRBJ2-7, with a possible D match to TRBD2 (5 bases). Germline assignment: CDR1 SGHTA and CDR2 FQGNSA. V shed 4 bases and J shed 3 bases, with 16 bases lying between them. This CDR3 contains 15 residues.